Below are 29 T cell receptor beta chains sequenced from a single sample in a study of regulatory and conventional T cells in RAG deficiency. Blood CD4+ CD25-low CD127-high conventional T cells supplied the genomic DNA template. Data came from immunoSEQ multiplex PCR; TCRdb stores just in-frame clones and leaves some out. This sample has roughly 30,000 clones, with around 96% found just once. In addition, the sample was reused for a study of regulatory T cells. That work contributes: The PCR used 52 TRBV and 13 TRBJ primers.

Sequencing used CD25- CD4+ T cells sorted from blood. Receptor source: a human donor in good health.

The chain employs TRBV6-4 and TRBJ2-1, with 8 bases matching TRBD1. This CDR3 contains 17 residues. V lost 6 bases and J lost 0; bases outside the gene matches: 10. Germline V gene sequence: CDR1 MRHNA, CDR2 SNTAGT. CDR3 region: CASSLTGAVSSYNEQFF. Written as DNA, the CDR3 is TGTGCCAGCAGCCTGACAGGGGCGGTTAGCTCCTACAATGAGCAGTTCTTC.

The chain links TRBV19 to TRBJ1-1; 12 bases align to TRBD1. Looked up from germline, CDR1 is LNHDA and CDR2 is SQIVND (reference sequence). The CDR3 loop spans 17 amino acids. V was clipped by 5 bases and J by 3 bases; unmatched bases: 10. The CDR3 region is CASSSFYGTGGYTEAFF. The CDR3 nucleotides read TGTGCCAGTAGTTCATTCTATGGGACAGGGGGCTACACTGAAGCTTTCTTT.

The chain has TRBV10-3 and TRBJ2-5; D not resolved. Trimming removed 0 bases from V and 4 bases from J, with 9 bases in between. The germline V gene encodes CDR1 ENHRY and CDR2 SYGVKD. There are 14 residues in the CDR3. CDR3: CAISESARGETQYF. The CDR3 region has the DNA TGTGCCATCAGTGAGTCAGCCAGAGGAGAGACCCAGTACTTC.

The chain couples TRBV7-8 to TRBJ2-2; tentative D call: TRBD2 (6 bases). V lost 5 bases, J lost 2 bases, and 18 bases lay in between. Germline lookup yields CDR1 SGHVS and CDR2 FQNEAQ. CDR3 length: 17 residues. Here the CDR3 DNA reads TGTGCCAGCAGCCCAATAGGGTCAGGGACTAACACCGGGGAGCTGTTTTTT. Translation gives CASSPIGSGTNTGELFF.

This clone was detected only once. This chain uses TRBV6-1 with TRBJ2-7; 8 bases line up with TRBD1. The CDR3 contains 14 residues. After removal of 7 bases from V and 2 bases from J, the junction contained 7 bases not matched to a gene. Germline loops: CDR1 MNHNS, CDR2 SASEGT. The chain's CDR3 is CASIEGTGPYEQYF. The CDR3 DNA follows: TGTGCCAGCATCGAAGGGACAGGCCCCTACGAGCAGTACTTC.

The rearrangement links TRBV6-1 to TRBJ2-7; TRBD2 matches 11 bases. Germline trimming cut 4 bases from V and 3 bases from J; bases unmatched to any gene: 5. Germline V CDR1 and CDR2: MNHNS, SASEGT. This CDR3 has 15 residues. The CDR3 region has the DNA TGTGCCAGCAGTGGTAGCGGGGGGGCGTTCTACGAGCAGTACTTC. Translated, it gives CASSGSGGAFYEQYF.

This clone was counted once. Other DNA sequences within the sample encode an identical CDR3. The V and J genes are TRBV30 and TRBJ1-5; D possibly corresponds to TRBD1 (6 bases). This CDR3 has 13 residues. The ends were cut back, 1 base at V and 4 bases at J, with 8 bases in the middle. CDR1 is GTSNPN, CDR2 SVGIG, per germline (reference sequence). CDR3 nucleotides: TGTGCCTGGAGTGAACAGGGTAATCAGCCCCAGCATTTT. It codes for CAWSEQGNQPQHF.

The chain has TRBV2 and TRBJ1-1; a weak D match, TRBD1 (5 bases). Germline-derived CDR1 and CDR2 are SNHLY and FYNNEI. The CDR3 loop spans 14 amino acids. Trimming took off 4 bases at V and 4 bases at J, with 13 bases between the two ends. The CDR3 loop is CASSVKGTVTEAFF. For the CDR3, the DNA is TGTGCCAGCAGTGTCAAAGGGACTGTCACTGAAGCTTTCTTT. The complete variable domain, with remaining parts taken from reference TRBV2 and TRBJ1-1, reads EPEVTQTPSHQVTQMGQEVILRCVPISNHLYFYWYRQILGQKVEFLVSFYNNEISEKSEIFDDQFSVERPDGSNFTLKIRSTKLEDSAMYFCASSVKGTVTEAFFGQGTRLTVV.

V usage is TRBV18 and J usage is TRBJ1-4, with 8 bases fitting TRBD1. In germline, CDR1 is KGHSH, CDR2 LQKENI. There are 17 residues in the CDR3. V gave up 1 base and J gave up 5 bases; unmatched junction bases: 9. CDR3 bases: TGTGCCAGCTCACCACAAACAGGGGGTCGCCCCAATGAAAAACTGTTTTTT. Translating it yields CASSPQTGGRPNEKLFF.

The chain uses TRBV30 and TRBJ2-7; 7 bases align to TRBD1. CDR3 size: 13 residues. Per germline, CDR1 GTSNPN and CDR2 SVGIG (reference sequence). The J segment lost 2 bases and the V segment lost 2 bases, leaving 3 bases of the junction unmatched. The CDR3 sequence is CAWSRDRAYEQYF. CDR3 sequence (DNA): TGTGCCTGGAGTCGAGACAGGGCCTACGAGCAGTACTTC.

The chain carries TRBV7-2 and TRBJ2-2, with a possible D match to TRBD1 (5 bases). The V end lost 7 bases, the J end lost 4 bases, and 13 bases lay between the germline ends. The CDR3 loop spans 14 amino acids. CDR1 is SGHTA and CDR2 is FQGNSA in the germline V gene. CDR3 residues: CASIYDSSTGELFF. CDR3 nucleotides: TGTGCCAGCATCTACGACAGTTCCACCGGGGAGCTGTTTTTT.

The DNA for the CDR3 is TGTGCCAGCAGCCAAGATTTGGCACAGGGGTATCAGCCCCAGCATTTT. As protein: CASSQDLAQGYQPQHF. The chain uses TRBV4-2 and TRBJ1-5, with 7 bases aligning to TRBD1. Germline V gene lookup returns CDR1 LGHNA and CDR2 YNFKEQ. This CDR3 has 16 amino acids. The V and J ends lost 0 bases and 5 bases, in that order; junction bases with no gene match: 7.

V usage is TRBV6-1 and J usage is TRBJ1-1, with 8 bases aligning to TRBD1. Germline CDR1 reads MNHNS; CDR2 reads SASEGT. J gave up 5 bases and V 6 bases, and 5 bases lay outside the gene matches. CDR3 size: 13 residues. In nucleotides, the CDR3 is TGTGCCAGCAGGTCGACAGGGGTTACTGAAGCTTTCTTT. It codes for CASRSTGVTEAFF.

This chain uses TRBV15 with TRBJ2-4, with 9 bases fitting TRBD1. The CDR3 is 16 amino acids. Germline V gene sequence: CDR1 LNHNV, CDR2 YYDKDF (reference sequence). Trimming removed 1 base from V and 15 bases from J; junction bases left unmatched: 16. The CDR3 region has the DNA TGTGCCACCAGCAGAGGCGGTCAACAGGGGGCCTTAACATCGTACTTC. Its protein product is CATSRGGQQGALTSYF.

The chain links TRBV7-9 to TRBJ1-1; possibly TRBD1 for D (5 bases). This CDR3 region has 17 residues. With 5 bases removed from V and 4 bases from J, the gap between germline ends came to 23 bases. Germline V CDR1 and CDR2: SEHNR, FQNEAQ (reference sequence). Here the CDR3 reads CASSHGGKGPRGTEAFF. For the CDR3, the DNA is TGTGCCAGCAGCCATGGGGGGAAGGGCCCTCGGGGCACTGAAGCTTTCTTT.

The J gene is TRBJ2-7, the V gene TRBV6-5; D gene unclear. V was clipped by 2 bases and J by 9 bases, with 11 bases between them. CDR1 and CDR2 from the germline V gene are MNHEY and SVGAGI. The CDR3 loop spans 12 amino acids. Written as DNA, the CDR3 is TGTGCCAGCAGTTACGACGGGTTTAGGCAGTACTTC. Translated, it gives CASSYDGFRQYF.

This chain connects TRBV7-7 to TRBJ2-2, with D maybe TRBD1 (5 bases). V dropped 5 bases and J dropped 0 bases, with 10 bases sitting between them. This CDR3 spans 15 amino acids. The V gene's germline CDR1 is SSHAT and CDR2 FNYEAQ (reference sequence). The CDR3 here is CASSPDNANTGELFF. DNA of the CDR3: TGTGCCAGCAGCCCGGACAACGCGAACACCGGGGAGCTGTTTTTT.

The gene calls are TRBV7-8 and TRBJ2-6; maybe TRBD2 (5 bases). V shed 1 base and J shed 2 bases, with 6 bases lying between them. The CDR3 has 15 residues. Germline CDR1 reads SGHVS; CDR2 reads FQNEAQ. The CDR3 DNA reads as TGTGCCAGCAGCTTAGTCGGGACTGGGGCCAACGTCCTGACTTTC. Amino acid sequence: CASSLVGTGANVLTF.

The chain has TRBV6-1 and TRBJ1-5; TRBD1 is a possible D gene (6 bases). CDR1 is MNHNS and CDR2 is SASEGT in the germline V gene. The CDR3 length is 14 residues. Trimming cost V 6 bases and J 2 bases, with 11 bases left between them. The CDR3 loop is CASRQGWRNQPQHF. DNA of the CDR3: TGTGCCAGCAGACAGGGTTGGCGCAATCAGCCCCAGCATTTT.

This chain joins TRBV11-3 and TRBJ1-1; D gene unclear. Per germline, CDR1 SGHNT and CDR2 YENEEA. The CDR3 is made up of 13 amino acids. The germline V and J ends were trimmed by 5 bases and 2 bases, with 9 bases remaining between them. The CDR3 sequence: CASSVQENTEAFF. The CDR3 DNA sequence: TGTGCCAGCAGCGTTCAGGAAAACACTGAAGCTTTCTTT.

The J gene is TRBJ2-5, the V gene TRBV6-5; TRBD2 might be the D (6 bases). The germline CDR1 and CDR2 sequences are MNHEY and SVGAGI. Trimming took off 6 bases at V and 5 bases at J, with 16 bases between the two ends. The CDR3 loop spans 14 amino acids. CDR3: CASRTPGGVETQYF. CDR3 nucleotides: TGTGCCAGCAGGACCCCAGGCGGGGTGGAGACCCAGTACTTC.

The CDR3 nucleotides are TGTGCCAGCAGCCAGGGCAGGGGACTAAACGAGCAGTACTTC. It translates to CASSQGRGLNEQYF. V gene TRBV14 combines with J gene TRBJ2-7; D perhaps matches TRBD2 (7 bases). From germline, CDR1 is SGHDN and CDR2 FVKESK. The germline V and J ends were trimmed by 3 bases and 5 bases, with 14 bases remaining between them. This CDR3 is built from 14 residues.

The rearrangement uses TRBV7-2 and TRBJ2-3, with 8 bases fitting TRBD2. The CDR3 consists of 16 residues. Looked up from germline, CDR1 is SGHTA and CDR2 is FQGNSA. The J segment lost 0 bases and the V segment lost 3 bases, leaving 5 bases of the junction unmatched. CDR3 region: CASSLGGGGSTDTQYF. CDR3 sequence (DNA): TGTGCCAGCAGCTTGGGCGGCGGGGGGAGCACAGATACGCAGTATTTT.

This chain joins TRBV4-1 and TRBJ1-2, with 8 bases aligning to TRBD1. The CDR3 length is 15 residues. The trim removed 0 bases at V and 8 bases at J, leaving 8 bases unmatched. CDR1 is MGHRA, CDR2 YSYEKL, per germline. In DNA, the CDR3 is TGCGCCAGCAGCCAAGATACAGGGGGGTTTCAAGGCTACACCTTC. Amino acids: CASSQDTGGFQGYTF.

This sequence joins TRBV5-4 and TRBJ2-7, with D perhaps TRBD1 (6 bases). Germline V CDR1 and CDR2: SGHNT, YYREEE (reference sequence). With 2 bases removed from V and 5 bases from J, the gap between germline ends came to 14 bases. The CDR3 has 14 amino acids. The CDR3 region is CASSLVRGTDEQYF. The CDR3 DNA reads as TGTGCCAGCAGCTTAGTAAGGGGGACGGACGAGCAGTACTTC. Complete variable domain (other parts from reference TRBV5-4 and TRBJ2-7): ETGVTQSPTHLIKTRGQQVTLRCSSQSGHNTVSWYQQALGQGPQFIFQYYREEENGRGNFPPRFSGLQFPNYSSELNVNALELDDSALYLCASSLVRGTDEQYFGPGTRLTVT.

The chain is built from TRBV4-1 and TRBJ2-5, with D tentatively TRBD2 (7 bases). Trimming stripped 2 bases from V and 4 bases from J, with 14 bases between. The germline gives CDR1 MGHRA, CDR2 YSYEKL. This CDR3 spans 15 amino acids. CDR3 loop: CASSQLGGAGETQYF. CDR3 sequence (DNA): TGCGCCAGCAGCCAACTAGGGGGGGCCGGAGAGACCCAGTACTTC.

The chain employs TRBV9 and TRBJ2-1, with D perhaps matching TRBD2 (5 bases). V dropped 2 bases and J dropped 9 bases, with 15 bases sitting between them. CDR3 length: 14 residues. CDR1 is SGDLS, CDR2 YYNGEE, per germline. For the CDR3, the DNA is TGTGCCAGCAGCGTGCAACGGGATCTCACTGAGCAGTTCTTC. It is translated as CASSVQRDLTEQFF.

The chain is built from TRBV27 and TRBJ1-6; D is ambiguous. This CDR3 is built from 14 residues. The germline V gene has CDR1 MNHEY and CDR2 SMNVEV (reference sequence). The V end was cut by 4 bases, the J end by 7 bases, with 11 bases between. The DNA of the CDR3 is TGTGCCAGCAGTTCTCGATTAGCGAATTCACCCCTCCACTTT. This encodes CASSSRLANSPLHF.

This CDR3 is CASKTPSQGTEAFF. The CDR3 nucleotides read TGCGCCAGCAAGACCCCCAGCCAGGGCACTGAAGCTTTCTTT. The V gene is TRBV5-1, the J gene TRBJ1-1; possible D gene TRBD1, 5 bases. V shed 6 bases and J shed 4 bases, with 16 bases lying between them. CDR3 size: 14 residues. The germline V gene has CDR1 SGHRS and CDR2 YFSETQ. Drawing the rest from reference TRBV5-1 and TRBJ1-1, the complete variable domain is KAGVTQTPRYLIKTRGQQVTLSCSPISGHRSVSWYQQTPGQGLQFLFEYFSETQRNKGNFPGRFSGRQFSNSRSEMNVSTLELGDSALYLCASKTPSQGTEAFFGQGTRLTVV.